Detailed here is one TCR beta chain. The specificity of this receptor is unknown. Per-base quality was not reported, and no clone a single base away is much larger than it. This record belongs to a study of blood T cell repertoires in COVID-19 (dated by TCRdb to 2020 to 2021). With respect to the entire study: Collaborator samples came from the United States, Italy and Spain and covered acute and convalescent phases of COVID-19. The material from the prospective study consisted of cDNA or gDNA derived from T cells, B-cell-depleted T cells, or PBMCs. Deeply sampled blood TCRbeta repertoires from subjects exposed to, actively infected with, or recovered from COVID-19 were included in the dataset. The repertoires were made available in a free public database intended to serve as a resource for research on the immune response to SARS-CoV-2. Samples were obtained from the ongoing ImmuneRACE study (first 160 participants) and from 950 to 1,500 subjects provided by 6 global collaborators. The sample metadata nearly always contained a de-identified subject ID, COVID-19 status, age in years and sex. Where available, HLA class I and class II types were obtained from metadata supplied by the sample provider rather than from assay-based typing.

The paper as a whole reports these results and caveats: Clinical and demographic metadata were provided uncurated, with the amount varying by source and participant.

The immunoSEQ Assay, a bias-controlled multiplex PCR, was used to amplify TCRbeta CDR3 regions from genomic DNA. The authors' pipeline ran thus. The number of nucleated cells in each sample was estimated by amplification of reference gene primers within the assay. Sequence reads were collapsed and filtered to measure the absolute abundance of every unique TCRbeta CDR3 rearrangement. For each sample, productive Simpson clonality was calculated as the square root of Simpson's diversity index over productive rearrangements. TCRdb's version of the immuneACCESS table is confined to in-frame rearrangements and falls short of the full clone set. An unresolved V gene accounts for under half of the shortfall where checked; the remainder is of unknown origin. That table furnishes V, J and clone size, whereas the DNA furnished D and trimming. The sample table shows more than 400,000 clones, and about nine tenths are seen once. About 0.7% of the sample comes from the top ten.

In the prospective study, participants were roughly 18 to 90 years old, resided in 20 to 30 geographic areas of the United States, and were enrolled through a virtual design. In the prospective study, participants were assigned to cohorts based on the clinical history participants reported in a screening survey and a study questionnaire. Recovered participants in ImmuneRACE Cohort 3 were defined by two consecutive negative NP/OP PCR tests, clearance by a healthcare professional, or resolution of symptoms. In the prospective study, whole blood, serum and a nasopharyngeal or oropharyngeal swab were collected from each participant by mobile phlebotomists. Prospective study participants could optionally give additional blood draws and questionnaires over an approximately two-month period. Before DNA extraction, prospective study blood samples were shipped either frozen or at room temperature. CDR1 and CDR2 are read off the germline V gene (reference sequence) as GTSNPN and SVGIG. Trimming costs V 3 bases and J 6 bases, and their ends lie 14 bases apart. From its cysteine to its phenylalanine, the CDR3 spans 13 amino acids. Only the CDR3 region is kept as DNA, spanning 39 bases read in frame from base 1.

Recombination linked TRBV30 to TRBJ1-2, and TRBD1 may be the D gene, going by 6 matching bases. Sequenced sample: PBMCs or T cells enriched from blood (not recorded which). This TCR was recovered from a woman under 30 who had recovered from COVID-19. The CDR3 reads as follows: CAWSLTGYHGYTF. The DNA sequence follows: TGTGCCTGGAGCCTAACAGGGTACCATGGCTACACCTTC. With the portions outside the CDR3 filled from the reference TRBV30 and TRBJ1-2 genes, the complete variable region becomes SQTIHQWPATLVQPVGSPLSLECTVEGTSNPNLYWYRQAAGRGLQLLFYSVGIGQISSEVPQNLSASRPQDRQFILSSKKLLLSDSGFYLCAWSLTGYHGYTFGSGTRLTVV.